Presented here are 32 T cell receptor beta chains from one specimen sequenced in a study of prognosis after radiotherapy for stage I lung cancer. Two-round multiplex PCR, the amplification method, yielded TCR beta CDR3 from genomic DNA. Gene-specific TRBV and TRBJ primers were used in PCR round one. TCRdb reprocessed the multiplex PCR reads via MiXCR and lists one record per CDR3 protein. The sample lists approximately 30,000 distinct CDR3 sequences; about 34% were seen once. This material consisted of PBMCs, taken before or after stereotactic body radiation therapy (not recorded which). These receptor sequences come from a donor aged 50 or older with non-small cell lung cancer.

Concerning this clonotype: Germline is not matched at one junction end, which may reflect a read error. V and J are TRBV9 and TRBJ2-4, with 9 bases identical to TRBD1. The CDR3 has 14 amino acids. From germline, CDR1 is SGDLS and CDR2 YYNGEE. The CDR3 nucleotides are TGTGCCAGCAGCGGACTGGACAGGGGAGGCATTCATTACTTC. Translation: CASSGLDRGGIHYF.

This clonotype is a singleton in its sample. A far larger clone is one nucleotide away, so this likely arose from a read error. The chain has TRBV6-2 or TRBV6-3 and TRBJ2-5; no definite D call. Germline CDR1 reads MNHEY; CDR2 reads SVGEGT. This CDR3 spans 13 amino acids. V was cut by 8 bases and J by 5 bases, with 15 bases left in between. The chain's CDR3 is CASLSRSRETQYF. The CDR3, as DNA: TGTGCCAGCCTCAGTCGGAGTCGGGAGACCCAGTACTTC.

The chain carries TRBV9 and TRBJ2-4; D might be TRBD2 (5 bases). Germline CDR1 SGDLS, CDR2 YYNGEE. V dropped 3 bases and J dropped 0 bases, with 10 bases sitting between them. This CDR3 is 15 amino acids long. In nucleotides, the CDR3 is TGTGCCAGCAGCGCAGACGGGGTAGCCAAAAACATTCAGTACTTC. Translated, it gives CASSADGVAKNIQYF.

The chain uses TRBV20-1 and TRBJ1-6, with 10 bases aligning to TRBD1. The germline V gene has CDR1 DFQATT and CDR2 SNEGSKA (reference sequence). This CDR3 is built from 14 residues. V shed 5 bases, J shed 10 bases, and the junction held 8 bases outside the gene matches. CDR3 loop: CSAREDRGESPLHF. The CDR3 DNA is TGCAGTGCTCGGGAGGACAGGGGGGAATCACCCCTCCACTTT.

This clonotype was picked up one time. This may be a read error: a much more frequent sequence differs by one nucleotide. The CDR3 region has the DNA TGTGCCAGCATCATGACGGGGAACACTGAAGCTTTCTTT. It yields the protein CASIMTGNTEAFF. The genes are TRBV6-2 or TRBV6-3 and TRBJ1-1; D is uncertain. Trimming left V 7 bases short and J 1 base short, with 10 bases between. The V gene's germline CDR1 is MNHEY and CDR2 SVGEGT. The CDR3 has 13 residues.

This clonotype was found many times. The CDR3 loop reads CSASRPGANEKLFF. The DNA for the CDR3 is TGCAGTGCTAGTCGGCCAGGGGCTAATGAAAAACTGTTTTTT. The rearrangement uses TRBV20-1 and TRBJ1-4; perhaps TRBD1 as D (6 bases). V lost 3 bases to trimming and J lost 3 bases, with 11 bases between them. The length of the CDR3 is 14 residues. The germline V gene encodes CDR1 DFQATT and CDR2 SNEGSKA (reference sequence).

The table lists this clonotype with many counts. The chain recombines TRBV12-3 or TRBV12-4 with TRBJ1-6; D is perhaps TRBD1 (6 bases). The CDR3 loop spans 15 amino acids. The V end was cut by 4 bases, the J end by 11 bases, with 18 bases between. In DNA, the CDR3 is TGTGCCAGCAGTTCCTACAGGGCCTCGGAGGCACCCCTCCACTTT. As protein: CASSSYRASEAPLHF.

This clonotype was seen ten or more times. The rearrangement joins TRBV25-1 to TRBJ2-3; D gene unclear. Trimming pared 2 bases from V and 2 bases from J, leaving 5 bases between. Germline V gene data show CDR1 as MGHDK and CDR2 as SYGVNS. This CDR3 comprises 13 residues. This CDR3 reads CASSEPATDTQYF. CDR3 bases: TGTGCCAGCAGTGAACCAGCCACAGATACGCAGTATTTT.

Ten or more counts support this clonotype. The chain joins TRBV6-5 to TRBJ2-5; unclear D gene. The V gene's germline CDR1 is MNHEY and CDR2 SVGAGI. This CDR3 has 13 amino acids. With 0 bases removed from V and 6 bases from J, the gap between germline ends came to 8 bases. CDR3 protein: CASSYSNVKTQYF. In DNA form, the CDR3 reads TGTGCCAGCAGTTACTCGAACGTCAAGACCCAGTACTTC.

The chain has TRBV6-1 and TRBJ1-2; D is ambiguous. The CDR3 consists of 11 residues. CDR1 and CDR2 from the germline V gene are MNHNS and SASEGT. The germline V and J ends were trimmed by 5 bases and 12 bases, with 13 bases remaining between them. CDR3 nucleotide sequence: TGTGCCAGCAGTCAGGTCTCAGGCCACACCTTC. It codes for CASSQVSGHTF.

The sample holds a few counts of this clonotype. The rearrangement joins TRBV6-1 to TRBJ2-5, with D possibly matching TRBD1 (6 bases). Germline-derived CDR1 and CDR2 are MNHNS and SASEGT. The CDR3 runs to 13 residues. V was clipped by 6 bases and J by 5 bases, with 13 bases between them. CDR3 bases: TGTGCCAGCAGCGGACAGTGGCGGGAGACCCAGTACTTC. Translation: CASSGQWRETQYF.

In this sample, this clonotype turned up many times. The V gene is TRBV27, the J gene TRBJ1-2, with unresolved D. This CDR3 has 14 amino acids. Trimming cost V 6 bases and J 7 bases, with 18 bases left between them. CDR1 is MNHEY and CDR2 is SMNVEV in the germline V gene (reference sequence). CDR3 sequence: CASSHGRGFSGYTF. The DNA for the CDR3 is TGTGCCAGCAGCCACGGGCGGGGTTTTAGTGGCTACACCTTC.

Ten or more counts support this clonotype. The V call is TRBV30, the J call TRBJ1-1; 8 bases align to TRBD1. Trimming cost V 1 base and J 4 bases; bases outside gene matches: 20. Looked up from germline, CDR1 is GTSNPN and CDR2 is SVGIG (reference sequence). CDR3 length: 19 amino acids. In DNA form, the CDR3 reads TGTGCCTGGAGTGGTGGATTGGGCAGGAGACCAGACAGGGGCACTGAAGCTTTCTTT. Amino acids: CAWSGGLGRRPDRGTEAFF. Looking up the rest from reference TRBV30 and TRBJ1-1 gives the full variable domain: SQTIHQWPATLVQPVGSPLSLECTVEGTSNPNLYWYRQAAGRGLQLLFYSVGIGQISSEVPQNLSASRPQDRQFILSSKKLLLSDSGFYLCAWSGGLGRRPDRGTEAFFGQGTRLTVV.

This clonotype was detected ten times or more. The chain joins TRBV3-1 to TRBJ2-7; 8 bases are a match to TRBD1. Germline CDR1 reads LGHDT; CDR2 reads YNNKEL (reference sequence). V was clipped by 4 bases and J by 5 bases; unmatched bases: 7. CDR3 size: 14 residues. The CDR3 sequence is CASSPGQGPDEQYF. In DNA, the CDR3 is TGTGCCAGCAGCCCCGGACAGGGCCCCGACGAGCAGTACTTC.

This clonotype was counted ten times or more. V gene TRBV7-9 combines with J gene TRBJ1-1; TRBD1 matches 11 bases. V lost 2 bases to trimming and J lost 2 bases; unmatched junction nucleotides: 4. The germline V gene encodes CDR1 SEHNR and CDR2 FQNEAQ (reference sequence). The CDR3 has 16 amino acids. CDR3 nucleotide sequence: TGTGCCAGCAGCTTACGGACAGGGGGCGTAAACACTGAAGCTTTCTTT. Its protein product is CASSLRTGGVNTEAFF.

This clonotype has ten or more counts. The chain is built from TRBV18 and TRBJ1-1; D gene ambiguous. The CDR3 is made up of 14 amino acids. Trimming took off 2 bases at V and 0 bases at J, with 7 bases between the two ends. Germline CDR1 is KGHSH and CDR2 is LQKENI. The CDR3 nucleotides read TGTGCCAGCTCACCAAACCGTTTGAACACTGAAGCTTTCTTT. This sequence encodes CASSPNRLNTEAFF. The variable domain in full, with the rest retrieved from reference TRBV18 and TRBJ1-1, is NAGVMQNPRHLVRRRGQEARLRCSPMKGHSHVYWYRQLPEEGLKFMVYLQKENIIDESGMPKERFSAEFPKEGPSILRIQQVVRGDSAAYFCASSPNRLNTEAFFGQGTRLTVV.

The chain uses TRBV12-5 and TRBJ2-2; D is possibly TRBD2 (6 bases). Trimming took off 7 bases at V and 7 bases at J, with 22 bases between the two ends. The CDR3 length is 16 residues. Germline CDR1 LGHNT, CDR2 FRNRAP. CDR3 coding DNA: TGTGCTAGTGTTTTTCACGGGAGAAATTTGGTCGGGGAGCTGTTTTTT. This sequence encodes CASVFHGRNLVGELFF.

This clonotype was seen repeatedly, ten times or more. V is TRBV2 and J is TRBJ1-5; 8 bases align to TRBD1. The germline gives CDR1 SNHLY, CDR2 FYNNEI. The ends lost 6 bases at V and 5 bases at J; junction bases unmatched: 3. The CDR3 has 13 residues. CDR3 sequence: CASRDREDQPQHF. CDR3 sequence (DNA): TGTGCCAGCAGGGACAGGGAGGATCAGCCCCAGCATTTT. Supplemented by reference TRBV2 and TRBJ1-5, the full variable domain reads EPEVTQTPSHQVTQMGQEVILRCVPISNHLYFYWYRQILGQKVEFLVSFYNNEISEKSEIFDDQFSVERPDGSNFTLKIRSTKLEDSAMYFCASRDREDQPQHFGDGTRLSIL.

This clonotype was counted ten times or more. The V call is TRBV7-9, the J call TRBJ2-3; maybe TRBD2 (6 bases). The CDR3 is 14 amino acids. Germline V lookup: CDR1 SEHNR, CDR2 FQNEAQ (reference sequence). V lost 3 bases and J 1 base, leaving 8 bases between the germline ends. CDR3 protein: CASSFRRGTDTQYF. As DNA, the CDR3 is TGTGCCAGCAGCTTTAGGAGGGGCACAGATACGCAGTATTTT.

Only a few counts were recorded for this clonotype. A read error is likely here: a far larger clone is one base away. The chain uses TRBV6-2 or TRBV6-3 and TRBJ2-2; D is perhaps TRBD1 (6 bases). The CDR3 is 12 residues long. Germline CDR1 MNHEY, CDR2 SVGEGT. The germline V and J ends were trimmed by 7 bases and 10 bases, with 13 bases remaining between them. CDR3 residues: CASIPGAEELFF. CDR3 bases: TGTGCCAGCATCCCAGGGGCCGAGGAGCTGTTTTTT.

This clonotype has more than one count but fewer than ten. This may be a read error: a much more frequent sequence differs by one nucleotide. The CDR3 nucleotides are TGTGCCAGCAGTTTGTGGGGGACCCATTACTTC. As protein: CASSLWGTHYF. V is TRBV6-5 and J is TRBJ2-5, with D perhaps given as TRBD1 or TRBD2 (5 bases each). This CDR3 has 11 amino acids. CDR1 is MNHEY, CDR2 SVGAGI, per germline.

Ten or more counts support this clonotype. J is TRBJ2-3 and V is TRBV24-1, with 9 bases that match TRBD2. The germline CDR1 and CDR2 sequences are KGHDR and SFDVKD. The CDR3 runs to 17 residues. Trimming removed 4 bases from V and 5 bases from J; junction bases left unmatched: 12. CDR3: CATSDRIAGDVGDTQYF. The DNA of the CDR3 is TGTGCCACCAGTGACCGGATAGCGGGAGATGTAGGAGATACGCAGTATTTT.

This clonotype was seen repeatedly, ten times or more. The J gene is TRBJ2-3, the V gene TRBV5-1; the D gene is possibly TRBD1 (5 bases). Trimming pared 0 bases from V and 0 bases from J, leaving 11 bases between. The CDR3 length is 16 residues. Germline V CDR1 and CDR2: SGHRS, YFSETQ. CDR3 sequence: CASSLVGATSTDTQYF. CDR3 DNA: TGCGCCAGCAGCTTGGTAGGGGCTACTAGCACAGATACGCAGTATTTT.

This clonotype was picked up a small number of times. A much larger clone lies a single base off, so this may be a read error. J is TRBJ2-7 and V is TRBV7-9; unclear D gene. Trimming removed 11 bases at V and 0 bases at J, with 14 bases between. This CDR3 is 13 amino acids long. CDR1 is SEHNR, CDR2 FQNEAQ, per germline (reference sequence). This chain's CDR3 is CAGSPYSSYEQYF. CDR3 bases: TGTGCCGGCTCCCCCTATTCCTCCTACGAGCAGTACTTC.

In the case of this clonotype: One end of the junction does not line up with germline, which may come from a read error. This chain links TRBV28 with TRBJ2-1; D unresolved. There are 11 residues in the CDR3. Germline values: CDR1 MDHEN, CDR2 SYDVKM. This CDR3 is CVSMLLNEQFF. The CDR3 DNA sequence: TGTGTCAGCATGCTCTTAAATGAGCAGTTCTTC. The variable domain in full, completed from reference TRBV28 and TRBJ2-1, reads DVKVTQSSRYLVKRTGEKVFLECVQDMDHENMFWYRQDPGLGLRLIYFSYDVKMKEKGDIPEGYSVSREKKERFSLILESASTNQTSMYLCVSMLLNEQFFGPGTRLTVL.

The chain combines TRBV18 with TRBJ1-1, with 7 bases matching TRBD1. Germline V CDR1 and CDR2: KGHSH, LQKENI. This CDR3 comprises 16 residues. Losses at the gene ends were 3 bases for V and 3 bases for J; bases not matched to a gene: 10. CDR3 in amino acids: CASSPQSTGSDTEAFF. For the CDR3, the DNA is TGTGCCAGCTCACCTCAGTCGACAGGGAGCGACACTGAAGCTTTCTTT.

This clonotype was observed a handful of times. The CDR3 sequence is CASSLMGQGVATQYF. The CDR3, as DNA: TGCGCCAGCAGCCTGATGGGACAGGGGGTGGCTACGCAGTATTTT. The gene calls are TRBV4-1 and TRBJ2-3; 11 bases match TRBD1. CDR1 and CDR2 from the germline V gene are MGHRA and YSYEKL. CDR3 size: 15 residues. Unmatched junction bases numbered 8, after V lost 4 bases and J lost 8 bases.

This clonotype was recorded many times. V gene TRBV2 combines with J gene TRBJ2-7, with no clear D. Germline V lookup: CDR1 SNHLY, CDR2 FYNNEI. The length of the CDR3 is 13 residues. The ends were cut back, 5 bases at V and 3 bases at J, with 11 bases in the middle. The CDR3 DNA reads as TGTGCCAGCAGTACTCTAGGAGTCTACGAGCAGTACTTC. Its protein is CASSTLGVYEQYF.

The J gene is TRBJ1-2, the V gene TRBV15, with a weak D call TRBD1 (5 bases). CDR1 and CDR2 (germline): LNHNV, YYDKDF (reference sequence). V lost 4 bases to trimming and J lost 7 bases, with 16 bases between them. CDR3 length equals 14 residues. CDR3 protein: CATSILLGTVGYTF. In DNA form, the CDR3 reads TGTGCCACCAGCATACTACTGGGGACTGTTGGCTACACCTTC. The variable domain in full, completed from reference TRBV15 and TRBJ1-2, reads DAMVIQNPRYQVTQFGKPVTLSCSQTLNHNVMYWYQQKSSQAPKLLFHYYDKDFNNEADTPDNFQSRRPNTSFCFLDIRSPGLGDTAMYLCATSILLGTVGYTFGSGTRLTVV.

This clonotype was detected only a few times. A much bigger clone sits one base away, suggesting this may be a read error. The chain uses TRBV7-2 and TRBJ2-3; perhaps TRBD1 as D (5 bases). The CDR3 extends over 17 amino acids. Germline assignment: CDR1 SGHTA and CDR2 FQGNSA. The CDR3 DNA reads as TGTGCCAGCAGCTTATTTGTAGCAGGGTCCTACACATATACGCAGTATTTT. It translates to CASSLFVAGSYTYTQYF.

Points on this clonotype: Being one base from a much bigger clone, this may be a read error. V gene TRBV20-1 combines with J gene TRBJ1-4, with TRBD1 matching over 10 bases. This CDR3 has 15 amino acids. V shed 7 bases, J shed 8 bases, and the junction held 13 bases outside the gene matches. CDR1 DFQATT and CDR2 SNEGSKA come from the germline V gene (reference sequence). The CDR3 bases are TGCAGTGTTAACCCCACCGGGACAGGGGCCGAAAAACTGTTTTTT. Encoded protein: CSVNPTGTGAEKLFF.

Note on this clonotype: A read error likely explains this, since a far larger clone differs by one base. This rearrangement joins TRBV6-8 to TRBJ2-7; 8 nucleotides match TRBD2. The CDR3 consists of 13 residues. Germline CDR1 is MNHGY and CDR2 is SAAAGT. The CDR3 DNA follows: TGTGTCACTAATGAATCGGGAGGGGGTGAGCAGTACTTC. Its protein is CVTNESGGGEQYF.